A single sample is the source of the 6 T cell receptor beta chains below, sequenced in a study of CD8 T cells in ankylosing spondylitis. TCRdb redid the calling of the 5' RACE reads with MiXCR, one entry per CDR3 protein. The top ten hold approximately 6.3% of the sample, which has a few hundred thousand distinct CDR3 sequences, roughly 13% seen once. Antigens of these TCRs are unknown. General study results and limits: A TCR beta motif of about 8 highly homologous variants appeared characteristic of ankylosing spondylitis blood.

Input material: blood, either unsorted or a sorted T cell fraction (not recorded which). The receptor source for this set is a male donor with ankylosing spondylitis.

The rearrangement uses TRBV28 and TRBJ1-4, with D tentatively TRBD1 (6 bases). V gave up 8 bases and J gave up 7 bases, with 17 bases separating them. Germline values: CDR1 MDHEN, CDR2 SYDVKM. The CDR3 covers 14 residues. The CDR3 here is CASVQSGGGEKLFF. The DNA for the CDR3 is TGTGCCAGCGTTCAATCGGGGGGCGGTGAAAAACTGTTTTTT.

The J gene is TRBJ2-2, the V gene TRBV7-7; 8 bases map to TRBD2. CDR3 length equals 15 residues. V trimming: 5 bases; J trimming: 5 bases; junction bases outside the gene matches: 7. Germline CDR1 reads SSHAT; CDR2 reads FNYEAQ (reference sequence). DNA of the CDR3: TGTGCCAGCAGCACAGCGGGAGATCGGACCGGGGAGCTGTTTTTT. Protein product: CASSTAGDRTGELFF.

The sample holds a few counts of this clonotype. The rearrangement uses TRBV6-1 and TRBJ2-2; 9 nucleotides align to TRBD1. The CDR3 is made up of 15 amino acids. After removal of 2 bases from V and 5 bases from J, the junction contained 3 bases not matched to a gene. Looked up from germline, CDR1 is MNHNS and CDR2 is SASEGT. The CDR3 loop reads CASSERDRVTGELFF. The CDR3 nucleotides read TGTGCCAGCAGTGAACGGGACAGGGTTACCGGGGAGCTGTTTTTT.

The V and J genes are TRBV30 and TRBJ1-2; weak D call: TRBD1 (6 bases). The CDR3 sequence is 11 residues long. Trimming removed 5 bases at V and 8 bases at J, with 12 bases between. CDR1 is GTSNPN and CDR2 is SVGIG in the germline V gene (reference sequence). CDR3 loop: CAWGRGRGYTF. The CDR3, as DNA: TGTGCCTGGGGCAGGGGACGGGGCTACACCTTC. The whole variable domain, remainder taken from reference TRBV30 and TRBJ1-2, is SQTIHQWPATLVQPVGSPLSLECTVEGTSNPNLYWYRQAAGRGLQLLFYSVGIGQISSEVPQNLSASRPQDRQFILSSKKLLLSDSGFYLCAWGRGRGYTFGSGTRLTVV.

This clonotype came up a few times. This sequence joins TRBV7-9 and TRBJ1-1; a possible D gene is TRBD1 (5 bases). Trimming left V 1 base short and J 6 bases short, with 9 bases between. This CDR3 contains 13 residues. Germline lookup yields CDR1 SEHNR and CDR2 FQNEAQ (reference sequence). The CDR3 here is CASSLGDGPEAFF. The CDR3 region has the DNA TGTGCCAGCAGCTTAGGGGACGGCCCTGAAGCTTTCTTT. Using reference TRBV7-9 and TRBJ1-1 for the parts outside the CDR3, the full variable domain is DTGVSQNPRHKITKRGQNVTFRCDPISEHNRLYWYRQTLGQGPEFLTYFQNEAQLEKSRLLSDRFSAERPKGSFSTLEIQRTEQGDSAMYLCASSLGDGPEAFFGQGTRLTVV.

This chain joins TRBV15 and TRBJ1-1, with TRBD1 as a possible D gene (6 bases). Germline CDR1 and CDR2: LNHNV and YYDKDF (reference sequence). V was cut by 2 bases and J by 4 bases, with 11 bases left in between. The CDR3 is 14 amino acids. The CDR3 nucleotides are TGTGCCACCAGCAGACTCCAGGGGATCACTGAAGCTTTCTTT. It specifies CATSRLQGITEAFF.